The 10 T cell receptor beta chains below all came from one sample that was sequenced in a study of molecular identifiers for immune sequencing clone quantification (dated by TCRdb to 2017 to 2018). Library preparation employed PCR. The instrument was a NextSeq 500. TCRdb's own reprocessing of the public reads used fastp at Q25 and MiXCR and kept productive beta chains. Rows matching on CDR3 protein sequence are summarized as one entry with the most common DNA and genes. In this sample the table shows roughly 100,000 distinct CDR3 sequences, under 40% of which occur a single time. The ten largest clones take up 9% to 10% of the sample. The specimen sequenced was naive CD8+ T cells from blood, with Jurkat cell RNA spiked in. Sample cell subset or site, as interpreted from the label and publication: FACS-sorted CD8+CD4-CCR7+CD45RA+ naive T cells. These receptors all stem from a human donor in good health. Some libraries in this study had Jurkat cell RNA spiked in.

Only a few counts were recorded for this clonotype. The rearrangement joins TRBV4-1 to TRBJ1-5; D call uncertain. Germline V gives CDR1 MGHRA, CDR2 YSYEKL. The CDR3 extends over 15 amino acids. V dropped 4 bases and J dropped 5 bases, with 15 bases sitting between them. CDR3 sequence (DNA): TGCGCCAGCAGCCCGGTTGCAGGACCGTATCAGCCCCAGCATTTT. Protein sequence: CASSPVAGPYQPQHF.

The chain carries TRBV5-6 and TRBJ2-3, with a weak D call TRBD2 (5 bases). The CDR3 covers 15 residues. CDR1 is SGHDT and CDR2 is YYEEEE in the germline V gene. Trimming shortened V by 5 bases and J by 5 bases, and 18 bases separated the two germline ends. CDR3 loop: CASRAWGAGLDTQYF. CDR3 nucleotide sequence: TGTGCCAGCAGGGCTTGGGGAGCCGGATTAGATACGCAGTATTTT.

V usage is TRBV9 and J usage is TRBJ1-6, with TRBD1 matching 8 bases. Germline values: CDR1 SGDLS, CDR2 YYNGEE. V dropped 3 bases and J dropped 8; count of bases not matched to a gene: 7. The CDR3 sequence is 15 residues long. The CDR3 nucleotides are TGTGCCAGCAGCGATGGACAGGGAGCTCATTCACCCCTCCACTTT. This translates into CASSDGQGAHSPLHF. Full variable domain (outside the CDR3, taken from reference TRBV9 and TRBJ1-6): DSGVTQTPKHLITATGQRVTLRCSPRSGDLSVYWYQQSLDQGLQFLIQYYNGEERAKGNILERFSAQQFPDLHSELNLSSLELGDSALYFCASSDGQGAHSPLHFGNGTRLTVT.

The chain couples TRBV28 to TRBJ1-5; D gene uncertain. The germline CDR1 and CDR2 sequences are MDHEN and SYDVKM. This CDR3 has 14 amino acids. Deletions cut 2 bases from V and 1 base from J, with 6 bases between. DNA of the CDR3: TGTGCCAGCAGTTTAATATTAAGCAATCAGCCCCAGCATTTT. As protein: CASSLILSNQPQHF.

A few counts support this clonotype. This chain joins TRBV7-2 and TRBJ2-7; no firm D call. The CDR3 spans 13 residues. Germline V gene sequence: CDR1 SGHTA, CDR2 FQGNSA. Trimming pared 1 base from V and 3 bases from J, leaving 7 bases between. Here the CDR3 reads CASSLDGDYEQYF. CDR3 nucleotides: TGTGCCAGCAGCTTAGACGGAGACTACGAGCAGTACTTC.

There are a few counts of this clonotype. V gene TRBV25-1 combines with J gene TRBJ2-2; D remains unclear. V lost 1 base and J lost 6, with 3 bases in between. The CDR3 has 12 residues. Germline assignment: CDR1 MGHDK and CDR2 SYGVNS. For the CDR3, the DNA is TGTGCCAGCAGTGAATTGGCCGGGGAGCTGTTTTTT. Its translation: CASSELAGELFF.

This clonotype showed up many times. The gene calls are TRBV14 and TRBJ2-6; D uncertain. CDR3 length: 12 amino acids. Germline V gives CDR1 SGHDN, CDR2 FVKESK. The germline V and J ends were trimmed by 3 bases and 9 bases, with 6 bases remaining between them. The CDR3 DNA follows: TGTGCCAGCAGCCATTATGACAACGTCCTGACTTTC. Translated: CASSHYDNVLTF. Variable domain in full (rest from reference TRBV14 and TRBJ2-6): EAGVTQFPSHSVIEKGQTVTLRCDPISGHDNLYWYRRVMGKEIKFLLHFVKESKQDESGMPNNRFLAERTGGTYSTLKVQPAELEDSGVYFCASSHYDNVLTFGAGSRLTVL.

Many counts were recorded for this clonotype. The rearrangement uses TRBV5-1 and TRBJ2-1; TRBD1 agrees at 7 bases. The trim removed 0 bases at V and 8 bases at J, leaving 5 bases unmatched. The CDR3 has 14 amino acids. CDR1 and CDR2 from the germline V gene are SGHRS and YFSETQ. The CDR3 loop is CASSLDRGQDEQFF. In nucleotides, the CDR3 is TGCGCCAGCAGCTTGGATAGGGGGCAGGATGAGCAGTTCTTC.

Comments on this clonotype: A much bigger clone sits one base away, suggesting this may be a read error. This sequence joins TRBV28 and TRBJ2-7, with D tentatively TRBD2 (5 bases). Germline assignment: CDR1 MDHEN and CDR2 SYDVKM. The V end lost 11 bases, the J end lost 1 base, and 12 bases lay between the germline ends. There are 12 residues in the CDR3. CDR3 region: CAFRGGSYEQYF. The CDR3 nucleotides are TGTGCCTTCCGCGGCGGGTCCTACGAGCAGTACTTC.

The gene calls are TRBV4-3 and TRBJ2-1; 10 nucleotides agree with TRBD2. CDR1 LGHNA and CDR2 YSLEER come from the germline V gene. The V segment lost 1 base and the J segment 4 bases; nucleotides outside the gene matches: 13. The CDR3 has 19 amino acids. In DNA, the CDR3 is TGCGCCAGCAGCCAAGTATGGCTAGCGGGAGAGGGGTTTTACAATGAGCAGTTCTTC. Its protein is CASSQVWLAGEGFYNEQFF.